The 7 T cell receptor beta chains listed next were all sequenced from one sample in a study of PD-1 blockade in mismatch repair-deficient tumors. Libraries were prepared by immunoSEQ multiplex PCR; TCRdb keeps only in-frame clonotypes and omits some of them. Of roughly 130,000 clones in the sample, 88% were seen once. The sample in question was peripheral blood, obtained 72 weeks after starting pembrolizumab. The receptor set was obtained from an adult with mismatch repair-deficient cancer.

This chain uses TRBV5-1 with TRBJ2-1; D is ambiguous. The V gene's germline CDR1 is SGHRS and CDR2 YFSETQ. V was clipped by 2 bases and J by 5 bases, with 5 bases between them. This CDR3 region has 12 residues. The CDR3 bases are TGCGCCAGCAGCTTTGAAAACAATGAGCAGTTCTTC. Translated: CASSFENNEQFF.

The chain combines TRBV19 with TRBJ2-7, with TRBD2 matching over 9 bases. The CDR3 runs 14 residues. Trimming took 2 bases from V and 5 from J; bases not matched to a gene: 4. Germline CDR1 LNHDA, CDR2 SQIVND (reference sequence). The CDR3 protein is CASSIRREGHEQYF. CDR3 in DNA: TGTGCCAGTAGTATAAGGCGGGAGGGCCACGAGCAGTACTTC.

This sequence joins TRBV6-6 and TRBJ1-4; the match to TRBD1 covers 8 bases. This CDR3 has 14 residues. V lost 6 bases and J lost 7; bases outside the gene matches: 7. Germline V CDR1 and CDR2: MNHNY, SVGAGI (reference sequence). The CDR3 sequence: CASRRTGGGEKLFF. In nucleotides, the CDR3 is TGTGCCAGCAGGAGAACAGGGGGGGGTGAAAAACTGTTTTTT.

This rearrangement joins TRBV9 to TRBJ2-2, with TRBD2 matching over 14 bases. CDR1 and CDR2 from the germline V gene are SGDLS and YYNGEE. The CDR3 has 17 amino acids. Losses at the gene ends were 3 bases for V and 8 bases for J; bases not matched to a gene: 9. The CDR3 region is CASSAPGLAGVGGELFF. Written as DNA, the CDR3 is TGTGCCAGCAGCGCCCCGGGACTAGCGGGAGTTGGTGGGGAGCTGTTTTTT.

The chain links TRBV7-6 to TRBJ2-7, with D hard to call. Germline lookup yields CDR1 SGHVS and CDR2 FNYEAQ. This CDR3 region has 13 residues. Trimming cost V 5 bases and J 6 bases, with 14 bases left between them. This CDR3 is CASSPGEVIEQYF. CDR3 sequence (DNA): TGTGCCAGCAGCCCCGGTGAGGTGATCGAGCAGTACTTC.

J is TRBJ2-7 and V is TRBV7-9; D perhaps matches TRBD2 (6 bases). The CDR3 covers 18 residues. Trimming stripped 4 bases from V and 0 bases from J, with 22 bases between. Germline values: CDR1 SEHNR, CDR2 FQNEAQ (reference sequence). Written as DNA, the CDR3 is TGTGCCAGCAGCTCGACGGGGGACTTGTGGGGGAGCTCCTACGAGCAGTACTTC. Protein sequence: CASSSTGDLWGSSYEQYF.

The rearrangement uses TRBV5-5 and TRBJ1-4; 8 bases map to TRBD1. Germline V gives CDR1 SGHKS, CDR2 YYEKEE (reference sequence). There are 16 residues in the CDR3. V shed 4 bases, J shed 5 bases, and the junction held 10 bases outside the gene matches. Here the CDR3 DNA reads TGTGCCAGCAGCGCACCGGGGACAGGAACAAATGAAAAACTGTTTTTT. The encoded protein is CASSAPGTGTNEKLFF.